Presented here are 5 T cell receptor beta chains from one specimen sequenced in a study of T-cell memory formation after mild COVID-19. TCRdb analysed the 5' RACE reads with MiXCR anew, one entry per CDR3 protein. The sample yields more than 150,000 distinct CDR3 sequences, about 22% seen once. Sequencing was performed on PBMCs or a T cell subset sorted from them (not recorded which). These receptors came from an adult woman who had mild COVID-19 (a few samples of this study predate the infection). Cell type and time point are not known.

V and J are TRBV20-1 and TRBJ1-2, with TRBD1 as a possible D gene (5 bases). Trimming removed 0 bases from V and 3 bases from J, with 8 bases in between. In germline, CDR1 is DFQATT, CDR2 SNEGSKA (reference sequence). The CDR3 runs to 13 residues. The CDR3 DNA follows: TGCAGTGCTAGAGATTTGACAGACTATGGCTACACCTTC. It specifies CSARDLTDYGYTF.

The chain combines TRBV29-1 with TRBJ2-5; D is undetermined. The V end was cut by 0 bases, the J end by 5 bases, with 16 bases between. The CDR3 runs 15 residues. The germline gives CDR1 SQVTM, CDR2 ANQGSEA. CDR3 sequence: CSVEEGIAEVETQYF. The CDR3 DNA is TGCAGCGTTGAAGAGGGCATAGCAGAGGTTGAGACCCAGTACTTC.

This clonotype was seen a handful of times. This rearrangement joins TRBV12-3 or TRBV12-4 to TRBJ2-3, with TRBD2 identical over 9 bases. Trimming took 1 base from V and 6 from J; bases not matched to a gene: 2. The CDR3 loop spans 14 amino acids. The CDR3 sequence is CASSLVAGEDTQYF. The CDR3 DNA reads as TGTGCCAGCAGTTTAGTAGCGGGGGAGGATACGCAGTATTTT.

This clonotype was counted only a few times. The V gene is TRBV5-5, the J gene TRBJ2-5, with 8 bases that match TRBD1. The germline CDR1 and CDR2 sequences are SGHKS and YYEKEE (reference sequence). Unmatched junction bases numbered 7, after V lost 6 bases and J lost 0 bases. The CDR3 runs 15 residues. The CDR3 nucleotides are TGTGCCAGCACCGAATACAGGGGGTACCAAGAGACCCAGTACTTC. This gives the protein CASTEYRGYQETQYF.

This clonotype was counted only a few times. The chain uses TRBV9 and TRBJ2-3, with D tentatively TRBD2 (7 bases). V was pared by 3 bases and J by 0 bases, with 11 bases between. The CDR3 runs to 15 residues. Germline CDR1 and CDR2: SGDLS and YYNGEE. Here the CDR3 reads CASSAWGGSTDTQYF. CDR3 nucleotide sequence: TGTGCCAGCAGCGCCTGGGGGGGCAGCACAGATACGCAGTATTTT. Using reference TRBV9 and TRBJ2-3 for the parts outside the CDR3, the full variable domain is DSGVTQTPKHLITATGQRVTLRCSPRSGDLSVYWYQQSLDQGLQFLIQYYNGEERAKGNILERFSAQQFPDLHSELNLSSLELGDSALYFCASSAWGGSTDTQYFGPGTRLTVL.